Below, 4 T cell receptor beta chains from the same sample are listed, as sequenced in a study of immune evolution from preneoplasia to lung adenocarcinoma. Sequencing was performed with immunoSEQ multiplex PCR; in TCRdb, only in-frame clones are kept and a portion is missing. The table records roughly 7,000 clones, roughly 80% of them present only once. The sample was FFPE invasive lung adenocarcinoma tissue. These receptor sequences come from a person between 55 and 70 years old with lung adenocarcinoma.

This clone has just one count. The chain links TRBV5-6 to TRBJ2-1; 10 bases map to TRBD2. V lost 4 bases, J lost 7 bases, and 8 bases stayed unmatched. Germline-derived CDR1 and CDR2 are SGHDT and YYEEEE. The CDR3 totals 15 residues. The CDR3: CASSGSGRAGNEQFF. The CDR3 nucleotides read TGTGCCAGCAGCGGAAGCGGGAGGGCTGGAAATGAGCAGTTCTTC.

The V call is TRBV5-4, the J call TRBJ1-5; D gene unclear. The CDR3 extends over 18 amino acids. CDR1 and CDR2 (germline): SGHNT, YYREEE (reference sequence). V dropped 1 base and J dropped 0 bases, with 17 bases sitting between them. The CDR3 nucleotides read TGTGCCAGCAGCTTGAGGCCCGCTGGTGTTTATAGCAATCAGCCCCAGCATTTT. It yields the protein CASSLRPAGVYSNQPQHF. The full variable domain, rest sourced from reference TRBV5-4 and TRBJ1-5, is ETGVTQSPTHLIKTRGQQVTLRCSSQSGHNTVSWYQQALGQGPQFIFQYYREEENGRGNFPPRFSGLQFPNYSSELNVNALELDDSALYLCASSLRPAGVYSNQPQHFGDGTRLSIL.

V gene TRBV7-8 combines with J gene TRBJ2-5; D unresolved. CDR3 length equals 13 residues. V was clipped by 2 bases and J by 5 bases, with 9 bases between them. CDR1 and CDR2 (germline): SGHVS, FQNEAQ. The CDR3 region has the DNA TGTGCCAGCAGCTTAACTGTGGGGGAGACCCAGTACTTC. Amino acid sequence: CASSLTVGETQYF.

The rearrangement links TRBV5-1 to TRBJ2-3; D is uncertain. Germline V lookup: CDR1 SGHRS, CDR2 YFSETQ. This CDR3 comprises 14 residues. Trimming took off 4 bases at V and 5 bases at J, with 14 bases between the two ends. CDR3 sequence: CASSPGVTQDTQYF. The CDR3 DNA is TGCGCCAGCAGCCCGGGCGTTACCCAAGATACGCAGTATTTT. The full variable domain, its missing parts supplied by reference TRBV5-1 and TRBJ2-3, is KAGVTQTPRYLIKTRGQQVTLSCSPISGHRSVSWYQQTPGQGLQFLFEYFSETQRNKGNFPGRFSGRQFSNSRSEMNVSTLELGDSALYLCASSPGVTQDTQYFGPGTRLTVL.